These 12 T cell receptor beta chains came from one sample sequenced in a study of blood T cell repertoires in COVID-19. TCRdb's table, derived via immunoSEQ multiplex PCR, lists solely in-frame clones and lacks some. The data contain around 130,000 clones, 75% to 90% of them singletons. Sample: peripheral blood. The receptors shown here come from a human donor in a cohort sampled during active COVID-19.

The rearrangement uses TRBV7-6 and TRBJ1-1; D uncertain. V was pared by 4 bases and J by 0 bases, with 15 bases between. CDR1 and CDR2 from the germline V gene are SGHVS and FNYEAQ. This CDR3 spans 16 amino acids. CDR3 protein: CASSSTTQTMNTEAFF. The CDR3 bases are TGTGCCAGCAGCTCCACGACACAGACTATGAACACTGAAGCTTTCTTT.

The rearrangement joins TRBV6-5 to TRBJ2-6; TRBD1 is a possible D gene (6 bases). Germline CDR1 MNHEY, CDR2 SVGAGI. The CDR3 runs to 15 residues. CDR3 in DNA: TGTGCTTATGAGGGGGTTAAGCCTGGGGCCAACGTCCTGACTTTC. Protein sequence: CAYEGVKPGANVLTF.

For this clone: One junction end disagrees with the germline gene, perhaps due to a read error. The J gene is TRBJ1-5, the V gene TRBV5-1; perhaps TRBD1 as D (5 bases). Per the germline V gene, CDR1 is SGHRS and CDR2 is YFSETQ. This CDR3 region has 15 residues. CDR3 in DNA: TGCGCCAGCAGTTTGGGACCCCAGGAAAATCAGCCCCAGCATTTT. Translated, it gives CASSLGPQENQPQHF.

This chain uses TRBV7-9 with TRBJ1-2; D is undetermined. CDR1 is SEHNR, CDR2 FQNEAQ, per germline (reference sequence). This CDR3 has 14 residues. The germline V and J ends were trimmed by 5 bases and 2 bases, with 12 bases remaining between them. Here the CDR3 reads CASSPDGLNYGYTF. Written as DNA, the CDR3 is TGTGCCAGCAGCCCGGACGGACTCAACTATGGCTACACCTTC.

The CDR3 loop reads CASISDRNGEQYF. In nucleotides, the CDR3 is TGTGCCAGTATATCCGACAGGAACGGCGAGCAGTACTTC. This chain connects TRBV19 to TRBJ2-7, with TRBD1 as a possible D gene (6 bases). From germline, CDR1 is LNHDA and CDR2 SQIVND (reference sequence). The CDR3 covers 13 residues. The ends were cut back, 7 bases at V and 6 bases at J, with 16 bases in the middle.

The V call is TRBV12-5, the J call TRBJ1-1, with D maybe TRBD1 (6 bases). V was shortened by 5 bases and J by 10 bases, with 26 bases between the two germline ends. The CDR3 has 16 residues. CDR1 and CDR2 from the germline V gene are LGHNT and FRNRAP. CDR3 sequence (DNA): TGTGCTAGTGGTCGGGGAAACCTCTTACAGGGCGTGGGAGCTTTCTTT. Protein: CASGRGNLLQGVGAFF.

The chain employs TRBV6-1 and TRBJ1-4; TRBD1 matches 8 bases. The CDR3 runs to 14 residues. Germline trimming cut 1 base from V and 7 bases from J; bases unmatched to any gene: 2. Germline CDR1 MNHNS, CDR2 SASEGT. The chain's CDR3 is CASSEGTGSEKLFF. CDR3 DNA: TGTGCCAGCAGTGAAGGGACAGGGAGTGAAAAACTGTTTTTT.

The chain links TRBV28 to TRBJ1-5, with 9 nucleotides matching TRBD1. In germline, CDR1 is MDHEN, CDR2 SYDVKM. CDR3 size: 15 residues. V lost 6 bases and J lost 3; bases outside the gene matches: 6. CDR3 loop: CASSPQGANNQPQHF. The CDR3 DNA follows: TGTGCCAGCAGCCCACAGGGGGCGAACAATCAGCCCCAGCATTTT.

The chain has TRBV9 and TRBJ1-1; 9 positions agree with TRBD1. Germline loops: CDR1 SGDLS, CDR2 YYNGEE. CDR3 size: 14 residues. V lost 5 bases, J lost 6 bases, and 8 bases stayed unmatched. The CDR3 DNA sequence: TGTGCCAGCAGAGCCGGGACAGGGAGGTCTGAAGCTTTCTTT. Translated, it gives CASRAGTGRSEAFF.

The rearrangement uses TRBV7-2 and TRBJ2-3; TRBD2 might be the D (6 bases). This CDR3 region has 15 residues. The ends were cut back, 4 bases at V and 3 bases at J, with 14 bases in the middle. CDR1 is SGHTA, CDR2 FQGNSA, per germline. For the CDR3, the DNA is TGTGCCAGCAGCTCCGGGGGTTTTTCAACAGATACGCAGTATTTT. This translates into CASSSGGFSTDTQYF.

The V gene is TRBV7-2, the J gene TRBJ2-5; D is ambiguous. The CDR3 length is 9 residues. Looked up from germline, CDR1 is SGHTA and CDR2 is FQGNSA. V lost 8 bases to trimming and J lost 5 bases, with 3 bases between them. CDR3 region: CASGETQYF. In DNA form, the CDR3 reads TGTGCCAGCGGCGAGACCCAGTACTTC. Complete variable domain (other parts from reference TRBV7-2 and TRBJ2-5): GAGVSQSPSNKVTEKGKDVELRCDPISGHTALYWYRQSLGQGLEFLIYFQGNSAPDKSGLPSDRFSAERTGGSVSTLTIQRTQQEDSAVYLCASGETQYFGPGTRLLVL.

The rearrangement links TRBV7-9 to TRBJ2-7; 8 nucleotides align to TRBD1. Germline V CDR1 and CDR2: SEHNR, FQNEAQ (reference sequence). The trim removed 9 bases at V and 5 bases at J, leaving 9 bases unmatched. The CDR3 contains 13 residues. CDR3 loop: CASATGVGDEQYF. The CDR3 coding sequence is TGTGCCAGTGCGACAGGGGTTGGCGACGAGCAGTACTTC.